This T cell receptor beta chain was profiled in a study of shared clonotypes between healthy human individuals. Background on the study: The plates for each donor numbered three CD4 naive, three CD4 memory, two CD8 naive and one CD8 memory. Study results and caveats: Sampling included only blood; tissue repertoires likely differ. Estimated clonotype richness was generally higher in naive than memory subsets.

A word on this clone: Its antigen remains unknown.

CDR1 is MNHNY and CDR2 is SVGAGI in the germline V gene (reference sequence). The length of the CDR3 is 15 residues. V gave up 3 bases and J gave up 3 bases, with 15 bases separating them. Splitting of CD4+ cells produced CD45RA+ naive and CD45RA-negative memory subsets. Sequencing used immunoSEQ multiplex PCR; TCRdb keeps in-frame clones, though not all of them. This table holds 2 million to 2.5 million clones, more than 80% found once. The sequenced sample was naive CD4+ T cells from PBMCs. The subset was: CD45RA+ positively selected. The receptor comes from a young man in good health. Some clones in this sample may be carry-over from other donors' samples. The chain employs TRBV6-6 and TRBJ2-7; tentatively, D is TRBD2 (5 bases). CDR3 nucleotides: TGTGCCAGCAGTTATACCGGACGGGGAAACTACGAGCAGTACTTC. Its translation: CASSYTGRGNYEQYF.